These T cell receptor beta chains were read from a single sample in a study of blood T cell repertoires in COVID-19. Only in-frame clones appear in the TCRdb table, and some are missing; sequencing was by immunoSEQ multiplex PCR. Among about 210,000 clones listed, over 70% were seen once. The specimen sequenced was peripheral blood. The receptors were sampled from a man aged 55 to 70 with acute or convalescent COVID-19. Each CDR3 is given with its conserved first and last residue. Each record gives: V gene, J gene, clone size, D gene, CDR3 DNA, CDR3 protein. A D gene is named only where the DNA matches it firmly. Part of the rows lack a size; the others show once, few, many or a class for expanded clones.

V gene: TRBV29-1
J gene: TRBJ2-1
clone size: .
D gene: .
CDR3 DNA: TGCAGCGTGAGGGGGTCCTTAATCTATGAGCAGTTCTTC
CDR3 protein: CSVRGSLIYEQFF

V gene: TRBV7-3
J gene: TRBJ1-1
clone size: .
D gene: TRBD1
CDR3 DNA: TGTGCCAGCAGCCCAGGGGGCGCGAACACTGAAGCTTTCTTT
CDR3 protein: CASSPGGANTEAFF

V gene: TRBV7-3
J gene: TRBJ1-5
clone size: .
D gene: .
CDR3 DNA: TGTGCCAGCAGCTTAAGTCTCAATCAGCCCCAGCATTTT
CDR3 protein: CASSLSLNQPQHF

V gene: TRBV2
J gene: TRBJ1-5
clone size: .
D gene: .
CDR3 DNA: TGTGCCAGCAGTGTCCAGAATAGCAATCAGCCCCAGCATTTT
CDR3 protein: CASSVQNSNQPQHF

V gene: TRBV5-1
J gene: TRBJ2-5
clone size: .
D gene: TRBD2
CDR3 DNA: TGCGCCAGCAGCGGAGCGGGAGCTGAAGAGACCCAGTACTTC
CDR3 protein: CASSGAGAEETQYF

V gene: TRBV20-1
J gene: TRBJ1-4
clone size: .
D gene: .
CDR3 DNA: TGCAGTGCTAGTCAGGGCTATGCAACTAATGAAAAACTGTTTTTT
CDR3 protein: CSASQGYATNEKLFF

V gene: TRBV7-9
J gene: TRBJ1-1
clone size: .
D gene: .
CDR3 DNA: TGTGCCAGCAGCCGCTCGATGACAGGGAACACTGAAGCTTTCTTT
CDR3 protein: CASSRSMTGNTEAFF

V gene: TRBV20-1
J gene: TRBJ2-1
clone size: .
D gene: .
CDR3 DNA: TGCAGTGCTGGTGGAGGGACTGCGGCCCCCCAAGGGCAGTTCTTC
CDR3 protein: CSAGGGTAAPQGQFF

V gene: TRBV27
J gene: TRBJ1-3
clone size: few
D gene: .
CDR3 DNA: TGTGCCAGCAGTTTCTCGGGATATCGCAATGGAAACACCATATATTTT
CDR3 protein: CASSFSGYRNGNTIYF

V gene: TRBV6-1
J gene: TRBJ1-2
clone size: .
D gene: .
CDR3 DNA: TGTGCCAGCAGTGAAAACGGTGTGAGCTATGGCTACACCTTC
CDR3 protein: CASSENGVSYGYTF

V gene: TRBV6-5
J gene: TRBJ2-7
clone size: .
D gene: TRBD2
CDR3 DNA: TGTGCCAGCAGTTACTCTGGCGGGAGGGCGGGCGAGCAGTACTTC
CDR3 protein: CASSYSGGRAGEQYF

V gene: TRBV25-1
J gene: TRBJ1-2
clone size: .
D gene: .
CDR3 DNA: TGTGCCAGCACCCCCTGGGGAGGAAACTATGGCTACACCTTC
CDR3 protein: CASTPWGGNYGYTF

V gene: TRBV6-4
J gene: TRBJ1-2
clone size: .
D gene: .
CDR3 DNA: TGTGCCAGCAGTACAGGGTTGGGGTATGGCTACACCTTC
CDR3 protein: CASSTGLGYGYTF

V gene: TRBV3-1/TRBV3-2
J gene: TRBJ2-4
clone size: .
D gene: TRBD1
CDR3 DNA: TGTGCCAGCAGCCAAGGGGACAGGGGCCGAGTATTAGCCAAAAACATTCAGTACTTC
CDR3 protein: CASSQGDRGRVLAKNIQYF

V gene: TRBV20-1
J gene: TRBJ2-5
clone size: once
D gene: TRBD2
CDR3 DNA: TGCAGTGCCTTCAGCGGGAGGATCCAGTACTTC
CDR3 protein: CSAFSGRIQYF

V gene: TRBV25-1
J gene: TRBJ1-1
clone size: .
D gene: TRBD1
CDR3 DNA: TGTGCCAGCAGTCCCGCAGGACAGGCGACTGAAGCTTTCTTT
CDR3 protein: CASSPAGQATEAFF

V gene: TRBV27
J gene: TRBJ1-1
clone size: .
D gene: TRBD1
CDR3 DNA: TGTGCCAGCAGTCCTACGGTAGGGACAGGGGGTAGGGCTTTCTTT
CDR3 protein: CASSPTVGTGGRAFF

V gene: TRBV4-1
J gene: TRBJ1-4
clone size: .
D gene: .
CDR3 DNA: TGCGCCAGCAGCCTCAGACACCCCGTGAATGAAAAACTGTTTTTT
CDR3 protein: CASSLRHPVNEKLFF

V gene: TRBV4-3
J gene: TRBJ1-5
clone size: .
D gene: TRBD1
CDR3 DNA: TGCGCCAGCAGCCAAGATCTTCCGGGACAGGGCACGAATCAGCCCCAGCATTTT
CDR3 protein: CASSQDLPGQGTNQPQHF

V gene: TRBV27
J gene: TRBJ2-2
clone size: .
D gene: TRBD2
CDR3 DNA: TGTGCCAGCAGTGGACTAGCGGGAGCGGTGCTGTTTTTT
CDR3 protein: CASSGLAGAVLFF

V gene: TRBV6-4
J gene: TRBJ2-1
clone size: .
D gene: TRBD2
CDR3 DNA: TGTGCCACTCCGATAGCGGGAGGGCCTCGAAATGAGCAGTTCTTC
CDR3 protein: CATPIAGGPRNEQFF

V gene: TRBV6-2/TRBV6-3
J gene: TRBJ2-7
clone size: .
D gene: .
CDR3 DNA: TGTGCCAGCAGTACGCCCACAGCCCGGAGAGGGCACGAGCAGTACTTC
CDR3 protein: CASSTPTARRGHEQYF

V gene: TRBV4-1
J gene: TRBJ1-2
clone size: few
D gene: .
CDR3 DNA: TGCGCCAGCAGCCAGGTGATCGGTTCTGGCTACACCTTC
CDR3 protein: CASSQVIGSGYTF

V gene: TRBV5-1
J gene: TRBJ1-1
clone size: .
D gene: .
CDR3 DNA: TGCGCCAGCGCCCTTGTCGAGTGGAGCACTGAAGCTTTCTTT
CDR3 protein: CASALVEWSTEAFF

V gene: TRBV6-5
J gene: TRBJ2-7
clone size: .
D gene: TRBD2
CDR3 DNA: TGTGCCAGCAGTTACTCGAGGCTAGCGGTGGACGAGCAGTACTTC
CDR3 protein: CASSYSRLAVDEQYF

V gene: TRBV4-1
J gene: TRBJ1-6
clone size: .
D gene: .
CDR3 DNA: TGCGCCAGCAGCCAAGATCGGGGTTCACCCCTCCACTTT
CDR3 protein: CASSQDRGSPLHF

V gene: TRBV6-5
J gene: TRBJ1-3
clone size: few
D gene: TRBD1
CDR3 DNA: TGTGCCATCCGGGACAGGGGGAGCACCATATATTTT
CDR3 protein: CAIRDRGSTIYF